This is a list of T cell receptor beta chains from one sample in a study of T-cell memory formation after mild COVID-19. TCRdb reprocessed the 5' RACE reads with MiXCR, giving one entry per CDR3 protein. The table shows roughly 250,000 distinct CDR3 sequences, with about a sixth occurring only once. Source material: PBMCs or a T cell subset sorted from them (not recorded which). Source of these receptors: a man aged 18-30 years who had mild COVID-19 (a few samples of this study predate the infection). Cell type and time point are not known. The conserved cysteine and the conserved F or W are not part of the CDR3 here. The order of the fields is V gene, CDR3 length, J gene, CDR3 protein.

TRBV27	11	TRBJ2-7	ASSHGPSYEQY
TRBV6-2/TRBV6-3	14	TRBJ1-5	ASSSSSSLSNQPQH
TRBV15	13	TRBJ1-1	ATSPRGGVVTEAF
TRBV12-3/TRBV12-4	11	TRBJ2-3	ASGGLRTDTQY
TRBV4-3	17	TRBJ2-3	ASSQAMSGGPSSTDTQY
TRBV30	13	TRBJ1-5	AWSSGTGNRQPQH
TRBV7-2	14	TRBJ1-4	ASSPLLEMGNEKLF
TRBV9	14	TRBJ2-1	ASSVRTSGGLNEQF
TRBV29-1	11	TRBJ2-3	SASDSRTDTQY
TRBV5-1	13	TRBJ2-3	ASSSTSGGEGTQY
TRBV5-1	13	TRBJ2-5	ASSLAGGVRETQY
TRBV20-1	11	TRBJ1-2	SATAESNYGYT
TRBV5-1	9	TRBJ2-3	ASHEADTQY
TRBV20-1	13	TRBJ2-5	SAPRIAGGQETQY
TRBV4-1	14	TRBJ2-3	ASSHRAREDTDTQY
TRBV6-5	12	TRBJ1-2	ASSSTFGQGACT
TRBV5-5	12	TRBJ1-5	ASSSGGGNQPQH
TRBV12-3/TRBV12-4	12	TRBJ1-2	ASSFVGVPRGYT
TRBV20-1	12	TRBJ2-1	SLFGLGPYNEQF
TRBV5-1	15	TRBJ2-1	ASSLSTSGGKENEQF
TRBV2	11	TRBJ2-5	ASSEASQETQY
TRBV2	12	TRBJ2-7	ASGKGQPSHEQY
TRBV5-1	13	TRBJ1-1	ASSEPGGVRAEAF
TRBV20-1	12	TRBJ1-1	SAQPGQLNTEAF
TRBV12-3/TRBV12-4	11	TRBJ1-4	ASSGSVNEKLF
TRBV2	12	TRBJ2-7	ASSGRVSTYEQY
TRBV20-1	11	TRBJ2-4	SAGGALKNIQY
TRBV9	14	TRBJ2-5	ASTTRHRRGQETQY
TRBV5-6	12	TRBJ2-5	ASSIVGRQETQY
TRBV10-3	11	TRBJ1-5	AISEGQLQPQH
TRBV5-1	15	TRBJ2-3	ASSPEFSGGYTDTQY
TRBV6-5	11	TRBJ1-1	ASTAQGNTEAF
TRBV7-9	12	TRBJ2-5	ASSGGGGRETQY
TRBV7-2	11	TRBJ1-2	ASSSGKGDGYT
TRBV7-7	14	TRBJ2-5	ASSPLGAGNQETQY
TRBV5-1	13	TRBJ2-6	ASSPQGNGANVLT
TRBV10-3	13	TRBJ2-4	AISGYGEAKNIQY
TRBV6-5	12	TRBJ1-4	ASRPQGSNEKLF
TRBV4-2	13	TRBJ2-1	ASRNGRSSYNEQF
TRBV4-3	13	TRBJ1-2	ASSQDTAGSYGYT
TRBV5-5	11	TRBJ2-7	ASSRDRGGEQY
TRBV7-9	16	TRBJ2-1	ASSLEGARTSNWNEQF
TRBV5-1	15	TRBJ2-1	ASSSGTGGLSYNDQF
TRBV5-1	13	TRBJ2-1	ASSPDMGPKYEQF
TRBV15	10	TRBJ2-3	ATSIAGGVKY
TRBV5-1	14	TRBJ1-1	ASSLVGGSGRSEAF
TRBV27	11	TRBJ1-2	ASWGQASYGYT
TRBV11-2	11	TRBJ2-7	ASSLGRGGAVY
TRBV4-1	18	TRBJ1-5	ASSLTLTGALTIQNQPQH
TRBV9	13	TRBJ2-7	ASSVETGGLGEQY
TRBV29-1	10	TRBJ2-5	SVGGLQETQY
TRBV9	11	TRBJ1-1	ASSVGWKEEAF
TRBV5-1	15	TRBJ1-3	ASSLSSGTSSGNTIY